This T cell receptor beta chain was obtained from a study of T cell clones after liver transplantation. Overall study context: HCV positivity affected three of eight recipients; the rest lacked autoimmune or viral indications. Standard immunosuppression, with no induction, continued until 12-24 months after transplant. Study-wide findings and caveats: Post-transplant time points were not standardized, so conclusions are preliminary.

The CDR3 loop spans 21 amino acids. Sequenced by immunoSEQ multiplex PCR; TCRdb stores in-frame clones only, minus some. The data hold about 75,000 clones, with around 84% observed a single time. This clone occurred a few times. Antigen: not known. The sequenced sample was CD4+ T cells from blood, obtained around 50 months after liver transplant. This sequence joins TRBV21-1 and TRBJ1-2. TRBV21-1 represents a pseudogene. This TCR came from a human patient who received a liver transplant. These T cells may partly come from the graft donor. This CDR3 reads CASSISLVPIKRKQEERGYTF. The CDR3 bases are TGTGCCAGCAGCATTAGTTTGGTTCCCATCAAGAGGAAACAGGAGGAGCGTGGCTACACCTTC.